Sequencing of this T cell receptor beta chain was carried out in a study of radiation and T cells in renal cell carcinoma. Time point indicated: baseline pretreatment blood. Treatment indicated: 15 Gy SBRT to primary tumor, nephrectomy 4 weeks later. Germline V gives CDR1 MNHEY, CDR2 SVGAGI. V lost 2 bases and J lost 0, with 10 bases in between. CDR3 size: 16 residues. Here immunoSEQ multiplex PCR was the method, and the copy in TCRdb shows in-frame clones only, minus some. The sample records 150,000 or so clones, about 85% being singletons. This sequence was found in a woman aged 70 to 79 with renal cell carcinoma. The chain combines TRBV6-5 with TRBJ2-2, with D tentatively TRBD1 or TRBD2 (5 bases each). Sequencing used blood, obtained from a patient whose treatment included radiotherapy and nephrectomy. This chain's CDR3 is CASSYNEGPNTGELFF. CDR3 sequence (DNA): TGTGCCAGCAGTTACAACGAGGGGCCGAACACCGGGGAGCTGTTTTTT.